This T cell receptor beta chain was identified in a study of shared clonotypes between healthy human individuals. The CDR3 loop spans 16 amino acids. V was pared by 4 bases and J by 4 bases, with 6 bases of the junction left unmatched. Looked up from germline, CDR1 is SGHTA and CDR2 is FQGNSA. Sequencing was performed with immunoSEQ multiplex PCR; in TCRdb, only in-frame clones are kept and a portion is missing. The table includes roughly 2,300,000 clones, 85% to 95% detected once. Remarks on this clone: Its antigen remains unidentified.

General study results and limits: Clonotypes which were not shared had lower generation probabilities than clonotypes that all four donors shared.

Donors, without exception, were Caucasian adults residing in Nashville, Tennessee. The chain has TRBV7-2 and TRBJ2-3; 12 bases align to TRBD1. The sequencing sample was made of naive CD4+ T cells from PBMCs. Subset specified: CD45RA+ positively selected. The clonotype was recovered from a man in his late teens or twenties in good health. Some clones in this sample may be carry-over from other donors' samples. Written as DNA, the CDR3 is TGTGCCAGCAGCTGGGGGGACAGGGGGCGCGCAGATACGCAGTATTTT. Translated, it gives CASSWGDRGRADTQYF.